The 26 T cell receptor beta chains below come from one sample, sequenced in a study of T cells expressing NK-cell markers. With the 5' RACE reads reprocessed, TCRdb shows one record per CDR3 protein and no DNA. This repertoire comprises hundreds of thousands of distinct CDR3 sequences; its ten largest clones make up approximately 4%. Sequencing was performed on blood T cells: a sorted CD56 or NKG2C T cell subset, CD4+ or CD8+ T cells, or bulk PBMC T cells (not recorded which). These receptors all come from a man younger than 35 in good health.

This rearrangement joins TRBV20-1 to TRBJ2-1. Germline V lookup: CDR1 DFQATT, CDR2 SNEGSKA (reference sequence). CDR3 length: 12 amino acids. The CDR3 reads CSARDPGDRQFF.

CDR3 amino acids: CASSLGQGLTGELFF. The rearrangement links TRBV5-5 to TRBJ2-2; TCRdb names TRBD1, which stays unverified in the absence of DNA. The CDR3 has 15 residues. Germline V lookup: CDR1 SGHKS, CDR2 YYEKEE (reference sequence).

This rearrangement joins TRBV12-3 or TRBV12-4 to TRBJ2-5; TCRdb calls TRBD1, which cannot be checked without DNA. The CDR3 length is 16 residues. This chain's CDR3 is CASSPPGQGFGETQYF.

This chain joins TRBV7-9 and TRBJ1-2; TCRdb's D gene call, TRBD1, goes unchecked for lack of DNA. The CDR3 loop spans 16 amino acids. Germline V gene lookup returns CDR1 SEHNR and CDR2 FQNEAQ (reference sequence). CDR3: CASSFRTGRGLYGYTF.

The chain employs TRBV7-3 and TRBJ2-1; no DNA is available, so the TRBD1 call from TCRdb remains unchecked. CDR1 is SGHTA and CDR2 is FQGTGA in the germline V gene. The CDR3 length is 14 residues. CDR3 residues: CASSLGTGRLEQFF. The variable domain in full, completed from reference TRBV7-3 and TRBJ2-1, reads GAGVSQTPSNKVTEKGKYVELRCDPISGHTALYWYRQSLGQGPEFLIYFQGTGAADDSGLPNDRFFAVRPEGSVSTLKIQRTERGDSAVYLCASSLGTGRLEQFFGPGTRLTVL.

V gene TRBV20-1 combines with J gene TRBJ2-3; TCRdb designates TRBD1, a call that cannot be tested without DNA. The germline CDR1 and CDR2 sequences are DFQATT and SNEGSKA (reference sequence). The CDR3 is made up of 15 amino acids. The CDR3 is CSATRPGASTDTQYF.

The chain carries TRBV4-3 and TRBJ2-6. CDR3 length: 16 residues. CDR1 is LGHNA and CDR2 is YSLEER in the germline V gene. CDR3 residues: CASSQERGLGANVLTF.

The CDR3 region is CASSPWVPSTDTQYF. This rearrangement joins TRBV12-3 or TRBV12-4 to TRBJ2-3; the TCRdb D gene call, TRBD1, has no DNA to confirm it. The CDR3 is 15 residues long.

The chain recombines TRBV12-3 or TRBV12-4 with TRBJ2-1; the TCRdb call, TRBD2, lacks DNA for checking. The CDR3 spans 14 residues. The CDR3 loop reads CASSPGLGGREQFF.

This chain's CDR3 is CASSDSGQGESYGYTF. The chain is built from TRBV25-1 and TRBJ1-2; TCRdb names TRBD1, which stays unverified in the absence of DNA. Germline assignment: CDR1 MGHDK and CDR2 SYGVNS. The CDR3 covers 16 residues.

The gene calls are TRBV7-8 and TRBJ2-7; TCRdb names TRBD1, which stays unverified in the absence of DNA. The CDR3 is made up of 14 amino acids. The V gene's germline CDR1 is SGHVS and CDR2 FQNEAQ. This CDR3 reads CASSSRDRSYEQYF.

The V and J genes are TRBV7-9 and TRBJ2-2; TCRdb names TRBD2, which stays unverified in the absence of DNA. The V gene's germline CDR1 is SEHNR and CDR2 FQNEAQ (reference sequence). This CDR3 comprises 14 residues. The CDR3 is CANQSGSSAGELFF.

The V and J genes are TRBV6-1 and TRBJ2-7; as DNA is missing, the TRBD2 call by TCRdb cannot be tested. The CDR3 runs to 14 residues. Germline V lookup: CDR1 MNHNS, CDR2 SASEGT. Here the CDR3 reads CASSLAGGRYEQYF.

The V and J genes are TRBV29-1 and TRBJ2-3. The germline gives CDR1 SQVTM, CDR2 ANQGSEA. The CDR3 spans 13 residues. This CDR3 reads CSVAPGVSDTQYF.

This chain connects TRBV20-1 to TRBJ2-1; TCRdb returns TRBD2, unconfirmable since there is no DNA. Germline V lookup: CDR1 DFQATT, CDR2 SNEGSKA (reference sequence). The CDR3 consists of 15 residues. Here the CDR3 reads CSAKRPSGRANEQFF.

V usage is TRBV10-3 and J usage is TRBJ2-2. This CDR3 contains 13 residues. The V gene's germline CDR1 is ENHRY and CDR2 SYGVKD. CDR3 sequence: CAIRITSTGELFF.

The rearrangement links TRBV15 to TRBJ2-3; TCRdb gives TRBD1 as the D gene, but with no DNA this cannot be confirmed. Germline loops: CDR1 LNHNV, CDR2 YYDKDF (reference sequence). This CDR3 contains 15 residues. CDR3: CATSRERPGLGSQYF.

The V gene is TRBV29-1, the J gene TRBJ2-7; TCRdb calls TRBD2, which cannot be checked without DNA. Germline V gives CDR1 SQVTM, CDR2 ANQGSEA. The CDR3 runs to 14 residues. CDR3 region: CSALRTSGSYEQYF.

This sequence joins TRBV20-1 and TRBJ2-7; TCRdb names TRBD1, which stays unverified in the absence of DNA. CDR1 and CDR2 from the germline V gene are DFQATT and SNEGSKA (reference sequence). The CDR3 runs 15 residues. The CDR3 here is CSARDFGTGSYEQYF.

CDR3 loop: CASSPRWTSPTRDIQYF. The chain carries TRBV11-1 and TRBJ2-4; no DNA is available, so the TRBD2 call from TCRdb remains unchecked. Germline assignment: CDR1 SGHAT and CDR2 FQDESV (reference sequence). This CDR3 comprises 17 residues. The full variable domain, its missing parts supplied by reference TRBV11-1 and TRBJ2-4, is EAEVAQSPRYKITEKSQAVAFWCDPISGHATLYWYRQILGQGPELLVQFQDESVVDDSQLPKDRFSAERLKGVDSTLKIQPAELGDSAMYLCASSPRWTSPTRDIQYFGAGTRLSVL.

This chain joins TRBV24-1 and TRBJ2-3; with no DNA, the TCRdb D assignment of TRBD2 cannot be verified. Germline V gene lookup returns CDR1 KGHDR and CDR2 SFDVKD. The CDR3 is made up of 16 amino acids. The CDR3 protein is CATTAGTSGRTDTQYF.

This rearrangement joins TRBV7-2 to TRBJ2-3; the TRBD2 assignment by TCRdb is unverifiable without DNA. CDR1 and CDR2 (germline): SGHTA, FQGNSA. The CDR3 extends over 17 amino acids. This CDR3 reads CASTLRWREDQRDTQYF.

This chain connects TRBV7-9 to TRBJ2-2; TCRdb returns TRBD1, unconfirmable since there is no DNA. The CDR3 contains 17 residues. Looked up from germline, CDR1 is SEHNR and CDR2 is FQNEAQ (reference sequence). The CDR3 loop is CASSRVGGSQYTGELFF. The variable domain in full, completed from reference TRBV7-9 and TRBJ2-2, reads DTGVSQNPRHKITKRGQNVTFRCDPISEHNRLYWYRQTLGQGPEFLTYFQNEAQLEKSRLLSDRFSAERPKGSFSTLEIQRTEQGDSAMYLCASSRVGGSQYTGELFFGEGSRLTVL.

The rearrangement joins TRBV9 to TRBJ1-2; the TRBD1 assignment by TCRdb is unverifiable without DNA. Germline CDR1 and CDR2: SGDLS and YYNGEE. CDR3 length equals 14 residues. The CDR3 sequence: CASSPLLANYGYTF.

This chain connects TRBV5-1 to TRBJ1-3; the TCRdb D gene call, TRBD1, has no DNA to confirm it. The CDR3 has 17 amino acids. CDR1 is SGHRS, CDR2 YFSETQ, per germline. The CDR3 protein is CASSENRDRGSGNTIYF.

This rearrangement joins TRBV2 to TRBJ2-1; TCRdb's D gene call, TRBD2, goes unchecked for lack of DNA. The CDR3 covers 13 residues. From germline, CDR1 is SNHLY and CDR2 FYNNEI. The CDR3 loop is CASSVFQGHEQFF.